This T cell receptor beta chain was obtained from a study of T-cell reconstitution after alpha-beta-depleted transplantation in children. About this clonotype: No antigen is known for it.

Findings and caveats of the study: After one year, T-cell counts and TCRbeta diversity mostly came from new T cells. Several patients had high TCRbeta diversity at day 60; it came from surviving recipient T cells and thymic progenitors. Reports say that about two months after transplant, the alpha-beta T cells came out of several hundred graft clones that had expanded.

Unique molecular identifiers featured in how the TCRbeta library was prepared. TCRdb reprocessed the PCR reads via MiXCR and lists one record per CDR3 protein. The data contain just over 950,000 distinct CDR3 sequences, less than 30% of them seen just once; the ten biggest clones take up over 25%. Per the germline V gene, CDR1 is DFQATT and CDR2 is SNEGSKA (reference sequence). Between the trimmed V and J ends, which lost 6 bases and 6 bases, there was a span of 14 bases. CDR3 length equals 12 residues. The V gene is TRBV20-1, the J gene TRBJ1-1, with TRBD1 as a possible D gene (6 bases). This sample comprised PBMCs, mostly from graft donor cells, obtained 360 days after TCRalphabeta/CD19-depleted stem cell transplant. The clonotype originates from a boy less than two years old who had a stem cell transplant for SCID, so the T cells may come from the graft donor. CDR3 in DNA: TGCAGTGCCTACAGGGCTGAGGCTGAAGCTTTCTTT. Translation gives CSAYRAEAEAFF.